These 19 T cell receptor beta chains share one sample of origin, sequenced in a study of shared clonotypes between healthy human individuals (dated by TCRdb to the early 2020s). Receptor amplification or capture employed the immunoSEQ multiplex PCR assay. TCRdb took over this immuneACCESS table, retaining in-frame rearrangements with V and J assigned. Such tables are incomplete; in checked studies, under half of the missing clones stem from an unresolved V gene, and the remainder is unexplained. The sample table holds around 700,000 clones, of which about 74% were seen once. The ten largest account for 1.5% to 2% of the sample. The sequenced sample was memory CD4+ T cells sorted from blood. Interpreted using the paper, the cell subset or site label stands for: CD45RA-negative fraction. These receptors all come from a woman between 25 and 40 years old in good health.

The V call is TRBV6-1, the J call TRBJ2-1; no clear D gene. The CDR3 sequence is 14 residues long. The germline gives CDR1 MNHNS, CDR2 SASEGT. Trimming removed 7 bases from V and 5 bases from J, with 15 bases in between. The CDR3 sequence: CASKWASLNNEQFF. The CDR3 region has the DNA TGTGCCAGCAAGTGGGCCAGTCTAAACAATGAGCAGTTCTTC.

This clone has a count of ten or more. The rearrangement joins TRBV5-6 to TRBJ1-1; D gene unclear. The germline V and J ends were trimmed by 0 bases and 3 bases, with 18 bases remaining between them. Per germline, CDR1 SGHDT and CDR2 YYEEEE. This CDR3 has 17 residues. The chain's CDR3 is CASSLGPPQSLYTEAFF. CDR3 DNA: TGTGCCAGCAGCTTGGGCCCCCCCCAAAGTCTTTACACTGAAGCTTTCTTT.

The rearrangement uses TRBV7-8 and TRBJ2-2, with 13 bases identical to TRBD2. The CDR3 covers 18 residues. The V gene end was trimmed by 5 bases and the J gene end by 0 bases; junction bases not matched to a gene: 6. Per germline, CDR1 SGHVS and CDR2 FQNEAQ. The CDR3 nucleotides read TGTGCCAGCAGCCCTTGGACTAGCGGGAGCTCGAACACCGGGGAGCTGTTTTTT. This sequence encodes CASSPWTSGSSNTGELFF.

This rearrangement joins TRBV10-3 to TRBJ2-3, with D unclear. The CDR3 spans 12 residues. Germline loops: CDR1 ENHRY, CDR2 SYGVKD. V lost 10 bases and J lost 0, with 8 bases in between. The CDR3 DNA sequence: TGTGCCACTAGTACTAGCACAGATACGCAGTATTTT. It is translated as CATSTSTDTQYF.

The genes are TRBV7-9 and TRBJ2-1; D may be TRBD2 (7 bases). Trimming pared 5 bases from V and 1 base from J, leaving 15 bases between. CDR1 is SEHNR, CDR2 FQNEAQ, per germline (reference sequence). The CDR3 length is 16 residues. This CDR3 is CASSRRGGSSYNEQFF. CDR3 nucleotide sequence: TGTGCCAGCAGCCGAAGGGGGGGCAGTTCCTACAATGAGCAGTTCTTC.

J is TRBJ1-5 and V is TRBV19, with TRBD1 matching over 7 bases. Germline V gene lookup returns CDR1 LNHDA and CDR2 SQIVND (reference sequence). V shed 0 bases, J shed 12 bases, and the junction held 14 bases outside the gene matches. The CDR3 sequence is 16 residues long. The CDR3 loop is CASSIDVWRGPTHQHF. For the CDR3, the DNA is TGTGCCAGTAGTATAGACGTTTGGAGGGGGCCCACCCACCAGCATTTT.

This clone was picked up a small number of times. The J gene is TRBJ2-3, the V gene TRBV19, with 8 bases fitting TRBD2. Trimming removed 4 bases from V and 11 bases from J; junction bases left unmatched: 5. The length of the CDR3 is 12 residues. CDR1 and CDR2 from the germline V gene are LNHDA and SQIVND (reference sequence). CDR3 in DNA: TGTGCCAGTAGTACACAACTAGCGGAGCAGTATTTT. Residues: CASSTQLAEQYF.

The V and J genes are TRBV6-1 and TRBJ2-7; D is undetermined. The CDR3 totals 16 residues. V lost 1 base, J lost 0 bases, and 13 bases lay in between. CDR1 and CDR2 (germline): MNHNS, SASEGT. The CDR3 protein is CASSEGRQLSSYEQYF. The CDR3 coding sequence is TGTGCCAGCAGTGAAGGTCGGCAGTTGAGCTCCTACGAGCAGTACTTC.

A word on this clone: The conserved phenylalanine or tryptophan normally closing the CDR3 is absent here, so this likely arose from a read error. No DNA is shown, since the ends of the CDR3 on it are uncertain; the CDR3 is the one TCRdb lists. The chain combines TRBV28 with TRBJ1-1. The CDR3 totals 9 residues, both ends included. Germline V lookup: CDR1 MDHEN, CDR2 SYDVKM. CDR3 sequence: CASTGDFSD.

This clone has a single count. The chain recombines TRBV27 with TRBJ2-3; D is unclear. The CDR3 runs 15 residues. V was shortened by 4 bases and J by 4 bases, with 15 bases between the two germline ends. Germline CDR1 is MNHEY and CDR2 is SMNVEV (reference sequence). The CDR3 sequence is CASSSYVAGPDTQYF. The CDR3 DNA reads as TGTGCCAGCAGTTCGTATGTGGCCGGCCCAGATACGCAGTATTTT.

The chain recombines TRBV28 with TRBJ1-3; TRBD1 matches 7 bases. The junction had 7 bases not matched to a gene; V was cut back by 3 bases and J by 5 bases. Germline loops: CDR1 MDHEN, CDR2 SYDVKM. The CDR3 runs 15 residues. CDR3 region: CASSLIEQGRNTIYF. DNA of the CDR3: TGTGCCAGCAGTTTGATCGAACAGGGGAGAAACACCATATATTTT.

This clone was counted only a few times. This rearrangement joins TRBV6-5 to TRBJ2-5, with D uncertain. From germline, CDR1 is MNHEY and CDR2 SVGAGI. CDR3 length equals 14 residues. Trimming took 0 bases from V and 2 from J, leaving 7 bases between them. The DNA of the CDR3 is TGTGCCAGCAGTTACTCCGGCTTACAAGAGACCCAGTACTTC. The encoded protein is CASSYSGLQETQYF.

This chain connects TRBV6-6 to TRBJ1-1; no firm D call. Germline V gene data show CDR1 as MNHNY and CDR2 as SVGAGI (reference sequence). The CDR3 length is 15 residues. The V and J ends lost 0 bases and 2 bases respectively, with 10 bases between them. The CDR3 bases are TGTGCCAGCAGTTACTCGATCCAGCACAACACTGAAGCTTTCTTT. This translates into CASSYSIQHNTEAFF.

The chain recombines TRBV10-3 with TRBJ2-1; no clear D gene. Per germline, CDR1 ENHRY and CDR2 SYGVKD. CDR3 length: 12 residues. Trimming cost V 4 bases and J 6 bases, with 7 bases left between them. The CDR3 coding sequence is TGTGCCATCAGTGCGTTTAGCAATGAGCAGTTCTTC. This encodes CAISAFSNEQFF.

A word on this clone: Other nucleotide sequences from this sample produce the same CDR3. The CDR3 sequence is CASSLQGNQPQHF. CDR3 DNA sequence: TGCGCCAGCAGTTTACAGGGTAATCAGCCCCAGCATTTT. The gene calls are TRBV5-1 and TRBJ1-5; D might be TRBD1 (6 bases). Trimming stripped 5 bases from V and 4 bases from J, with 10 bases between. This CDR3 spans 13 amino acids. Per germline, CDR1 SGHRS and CDR2 YFSETQ.

This sequence joins TRBV4-2 and TRBJ2-3; D ambiguous. V was clipped by 0 bases and J by 0 bases, with 10 bases between them. Germline CDR1 reads LGHNA; CDR2 reads YNFKEQ. There are 16 residues in the CDR3. The CDR3 loop is CASSQDAAASTDTQYF. CDR3 DNA sequence: TGTGCCAGCAGCCAAGATGCGGCGGCTAGCACAGATACGCAGTATTTT.

This chain joins TRBV7-8 and TRBJ2-7; 7 nucleotides align to TRBD2. The CDR3 is made up of 14 amino acids. The germline V gene has CDR1 SGHVS and CDR2 FQNEAQ. The ends lost 1 base at V and 2 bases at J; junction bases unmatched: 2. In DNA form, the CDR3 reads TGTGCCAGCAGCTTAGTTGCGGGGGCCTACGAGCAGTACTTC. It is translated as CASSLVAGAYEQYF.

The chain employs TRBV10-2 and TRBJ1-2, with D maybe TRBD1 (5 bases). The CDR3 loop spans 13 amino acids. Germline V lookup: CDR1 WSHSY, CDR2 SAAADI. The V and J ends lost 8 bases and 4 bases respectively, with 14 bases between them. The CDR3 protein is CASLQGRGYGYTF. The CDR3 DNA sequence: TGCGCCAGCCTTCAGGGCCGGGGCTATGGCTACACCTTC.

The chain carries TRBV7-6 and TRBJ2-5; the D gene is possibly TRBD1 (6 bases). Germline-derived CDR1 and CDR2 are SGHVS and FNYEAQ. This CDR3 has 14 residues. Trimming took 3 bases from V and 2 from J, leaving 10 bases between them. CDR3 protein: CASSLGTGQETQYF. DNA of the CDR3: TGTGCCAGCAGCTTGGGTACAGGGCAAGAGACCCAGTACTTC.